A selection of T cell receptor beta chains follows, all from one sample in a study of blood T cells in healthy people across ages. TCRdb ran MiXCR on the 5' RACE reads and lists one entry per CDR3 protein. Of over 1,500,000 distinct CDR3 sequences listed, around 42% are singletons. The sample taken for sequencing was blood. These receptor sequences come from a human donor in good health. Each CDR3 is given with its conserved first and last residue. D genes are given only for firm matches. Not every row has a clone size; where given, it reads once, few, many or a size class.

D	size	V	length	J	CDR3	DNA
TRBD1	few	TRBV27	17	TRBJ2-7	CASSLRGDRGPTYEQYF	TGTGCCAGCAGTTTACGGGGTGACAGGGGCCCTACCTACGAGCAGTACTTC
.	.	TRBV20-1	13	TRBJ2-7	CSARSGQTYEQYF	TGCAGTGCTCGTAGCGGACAGACCTACGAGCAGTACTTC
TRBD2	few	TRBV7-2	15	TRBJ2-3	CASSLAGRAADTQYF	TGTGCCAGCAGCTTAGCGGGGAGGGCCGCAGATACGCAGTATTTT
TRBD2	.	TRBV12-3/TRBV12-4	14	TRBJ2-3	CASSSRGSTDAQYF	TGTGCCAGCAGTTCTCGCGGGAGCACAGATGCGCAGTATTTT
TRBD1	.	TRBV28	16	TRBJ1-5	CASSRTRQGLRQPQHF	TGTGCCAGCAGCCGCACTAGACAGGGGCTAAGGCAGCCCCAGCATTTT
TRBD1	once	TRBV20-1	12	TRBJ1-5	CSALDRAGGQHF	TGCAGTGCACTGGACAGGGCAGGAGGGCAGCATTTT
TRBD2	few	TRBV7-3	19	TRBJ2-5	CASSPGRLAGGPLYETQYF	TGTGCCAGCAGCCCCGGTCGGCTAGCGGGGGGGCCTTTGTATGAGACCCAGTACTTC
.	many	TRBV4-2	14	TRBJ2-1	CASSQVSGYNEQFF	TGTGCCAGCAGCCAAGTTTCGGGGTACAATGAGCAGTTCTTC
.	few	TRBV7-9	14	TRBJ2-5	CASSHNTPPETQYF	TGTGCCAGCAGCCACAATACACCCCCAGAGACCCAGTACTTC
.	.	TRBV12-3/TRBV12-4	13	TRBJ1-2	CASSFRADYGYTF	TGTGCCAGCAGTTTTCGGGCAGATTATGGCTACACCTTC
TRBD1	many	TRBV27	14	TRBJ1-6	CASSPGTGNSPLHF	TGCGCCAGCAGCCCCGGGACAGGGAATTCACCCCTCCACTTT
.	few	TRBV12-3/TRBV12-4	16	TRBJ2-7	CASSLNRDTLSYEQYF	TGTGCCAGCAGCCTGAACCGGGACACTCTCTCCTACGAGCAGTACTTC
.	.	TRBV7-9	15	TRBJ2-5	CASSDQGLKWETQYF	TGTGCCAGCAGCGACCAGGGGTTGAAGTGGGAGACCCAGTACTTC
.	.	TRBV7-3	13	TRBJ2-4	CASSLSQWDIQYF	TGTGCCAGCAGCCTATCCCAATGGGACATTCAGTACTTC
TRBD1	.	TRBV6-6	15	TRBJ1-2	CASSYLGQGGDGYTF	TGTGCCAGCAGTTACTTAGGACAGGGAGGCGATGGCTACACCTTC
.	many	TRBV7-8	14	TRBJ2-7	CASTPLKRGDEQYF	TGTGCCAGCACTCCACTCAAAAGGGGAGACGAGCAGTACTTC
.	many	TRBV9	16	TRBJ2-6	CASSTNRVAGANVLTF	TGTGCCAGCAGCACGAACAGGGTAGCTGGGGCCAACGTCCTGACTTTC
.	.	TRBV25-1	15	TRBJ2-5	CASSEYREIGETQYF	TGTGCCAGCAGTGAATACAGGGAGATTGGCGAGACCCAGTACTTC
.	.	TRBV27	13	TRBJ1-2	CASSWDKNYGYTF	TGTGCCAGCAGTTGGGACAAAAACTATGGCTACACCTTC